This entry describes one T cell receptor beta chain. The data were taken from a study of blood T cell repertoires in COVID-19. Germline CDR1 MGHDK, CDR2 SYGVNS. CDR3 size: 14 residues. Trimming left V 4 bases short and J 7 bases short, with 16 bases between. Method: immunoSEQ multiplex PCR; TCRdb's copy keeps in-frame clones and lacks some. Of under 250,000 clones in the sample, approximately 80% were seen once. The sample consisted of PBMCs or T cells enriched from blood (not recorded which). This clonotype originated in a man aged 25 to 40 with acute COVID-19. The V call is TRBV25-1, the J call TRBJ1-1; maybe TRBD1 (5 bases). CDR3 amino acids: CASSAVWEGIEAFF. The CDR3 DNA sequence: TGTGCCAGCAGTGCCGTTTGGGAGGGGATTGAAGCTTTCTTT. Full variable domain (remainder filled in from reference TRBV25-1 and TRBJ1-1): EADIYQTPRYLVIGTGKKITLECSQTMGHDKMYWYQQDPGMELHLIHYSYGVNSTEKGDLSSESTVSRIRTEHFPLTLESARPSHTSQYLCASSAVWEGIEAFFGQGTRLTVV.